The rows below give T cell receptor beta chains drawn from one sample of a study of cytomegalovirus exposure and HLA in healthy donors. Profiling relied on immunoSEQ multiplex PCR, and the TCRdb table lists in-frame clones only, not all of them. The sample has about 160,000 clones, 75% seen once. Source material: PBMCs. All receptors come from a woman aged 45-65 years in good health and CMV-seropositive. Each CDR3 is given with its conserved first and last residue. D genes are given only for firm matches. Size tells how often a clone was seen (once, few, many) or the class of an expanded clone, and some rows leave it out.

cdr3_nt cdr3_aa clone_size j_call d_call v_call
TGTGCCAGCAGCTTGGTAGGGGATGCCTCCTACGAGCAGTACTTC CASSLVGDASYEQYF - TRBJ2-7 - TRBV5-6
TGTGCCAGCAGCTTAAGCGGACAGGGGGCTCGATACGAGCAGTACTTC CASSLSGQGARYEQYF - TRBJ2-7 TRBD1 TRBV5-4
TGTGCCAGCAGCTTGGGGCAGGGTTCTAACTATGGCTACACCTTC CASSLGQGSNYGYTF - TRBJ1-2 - TRBV5-4
TGTGCCACCCAGACAGGCATCACGAACACTGAAGCTTTCTTT CATQTGITNTEAFF - TRBJ1-1 - TRBV28
TGTGCCAGCAGCCAAGCAGGTCACACAGATACGCAGTATTTT CASSQAGHTDTQYF - TRBJ2-3 - TRBV4-2
TGCAGCGCTACCGGGACACCCAACACCGGGGAGCTGTTTTTT CSATGTPNTGELFF - TRBJ2-2 - TRBV29-1
TGTGCCAGAAGCATAGGGAGCGAGGCTAGGTACACCTTC CARSIGSEARYTF once TRBJ1-2 - TRBV5-3
TGTGCCAGCAGCTCGGGACAGGGACCAGATACGCAGTATTTT CASSSGQGPDTQYF - TRBJ2-3 TRBD1 TRBV5-4
TGTGCCAGCAGGGCCCTATGGGGGGACGGAAACACCATATATTTT CASRALWGDGNTIYF - TRBJ1-3 - TRBV11-2
TGTGCCAGCAGTGTGAGGCCCGGTACACTAGCAGTAGATACGCAGTATTTT CASSVRPGTLAVDTQYF - TRBJ2-3 - TRBV6-1
TGTGCCAGCAGCGGATCACAGGGGGCCATGAACACTGAAGCTTTCTTT CASSGSQGAMNTEAFF - TRBJ1-1 TRBD1 TRBV9
TGTGCCAGCAGCTTAAACGGTGAAGCTTTCTTT CASSLNGEAFF - TRBJ1-1 - TRBV7-8
TGTGCCAGCAGGGGACAAAGCTTCAATCAGCCCCAGCATTTT CASRGQSFNQPQHF - TRBJ1-5 - TRBV6-5
TGTGCCAGCAGCTTCACTACCGGGGACTACGAGCAGTACTTC CASSFTTGDYEQYF once TRBJ2-7 - TRBV7-2
TGTGCCAGCAGATCTCGGGGCTACGAGCAGTACTTC CASRSRGYEQYF - TRBJ2-7 - TRBV2
TGTGCCAGCAGTGTAACTAGCGGGGGGGCGTCCTACGAGCAGTACTTC CASSVTSGGASYEQYF once TRBJ2-7 TRBD2 TRBV28
TGTGCCAGCAGCGTCCGGGACAGGGTACCCGAGCAGTACTTC CASSVRDRVPEQYF - TRBJ2-7 TRBD1 TRBV5-6
TGCGCCAGCAGCGAAAAGGACAGGGCATACGAGCAGTACTTC CASSEKDRAYEQYF - TRBJ2-7 TRBD1 TRBV5-1
TGTGCCAGCAGCTTAGGGTCTAGCAATGAGCAGTTCTTC CASSLGSSNEQFF - TRBJ2-1 - TRBV11-2
TGTGCCAGCAGCTTATTGGAGGGTGTCTTAGGTAATGAGCAGTTCTTC CASSLLEGVLGNEQFF - TRBJ2-1 - TRBV7-6
TGTGCCAGCAGCTCCCTGATGGGGCAAAGAAACACCATATATTTT CASSSLMGQRNTIYF - TRBJ1-3 - TRBV6-6
TGTGCCAGTAGTATAGTGGACAGCTTCACAGATACGCAGTATTTT CASSIVDSFTDTQYF - TRBJ2-3 - TRBV19
TGTGCCAGCAGCTTAGCTGTCGTCGGGACAGGAAGTCGCTACACCTTC CASSLAVVGTGSRYTF once TRBJ1-2 TRBD1 TRBV7-9
TGTGCCAGCAGTTCACTAGCGGGGGTAGATACGCAGTATTTT CASSSLAGVDTQYF - TRBJ2-3 TRBD2 TRBV28
TGTGCCAGCAGCTTATTGGCTAGCGGGAATGGGGGCGAGCAGTACTTC CASSLLASGNGGEQYF - TRBJ2-7 TRBD2 TRBV13
TGCGCCAGCAGCGAGGGACTAGCGGGGGGTCAGGAGCAGTTCTTC CASSEGLAGGQEQFF - TRBJ2-1 TRBD2 TRBV5-1
TGTGCCACCAGCCTGGGGCCCTCATCCGGGGAGCTGTTTTTT CATSLGPSSGELFF - TRBJ2-2 - TRBV7-3
TGTGCCAGCAGCTTGATGGGGGCCACTGAAGCTTTCTTT CASSLMGATEAFF - TRBJ1-1 - TRBV5-4